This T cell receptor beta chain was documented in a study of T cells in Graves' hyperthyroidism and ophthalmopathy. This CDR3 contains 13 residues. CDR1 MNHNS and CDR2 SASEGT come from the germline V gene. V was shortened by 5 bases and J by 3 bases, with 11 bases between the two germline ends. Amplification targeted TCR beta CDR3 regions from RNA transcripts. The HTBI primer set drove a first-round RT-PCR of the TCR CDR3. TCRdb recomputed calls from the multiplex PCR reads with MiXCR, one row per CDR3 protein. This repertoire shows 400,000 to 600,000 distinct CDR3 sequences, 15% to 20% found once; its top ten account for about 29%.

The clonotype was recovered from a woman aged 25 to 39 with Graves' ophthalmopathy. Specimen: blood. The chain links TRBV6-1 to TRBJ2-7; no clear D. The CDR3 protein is CASSRNRLYEQYF. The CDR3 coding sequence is TGTGCCAGCAGTAGGAATCGACTCTACGAGCAGTACTTC.